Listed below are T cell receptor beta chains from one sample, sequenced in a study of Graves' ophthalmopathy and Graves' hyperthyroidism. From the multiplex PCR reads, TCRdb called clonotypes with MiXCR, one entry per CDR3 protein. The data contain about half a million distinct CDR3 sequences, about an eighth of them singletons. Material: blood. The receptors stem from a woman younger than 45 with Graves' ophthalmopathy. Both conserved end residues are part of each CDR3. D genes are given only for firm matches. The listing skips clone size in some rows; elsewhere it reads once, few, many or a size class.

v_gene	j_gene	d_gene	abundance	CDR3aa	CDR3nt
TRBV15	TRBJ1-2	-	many	CATSTQKGVYGYTF	TGTGCCACCAGCACCCAGAAGGGGGTTTATGGCTACACCTTC
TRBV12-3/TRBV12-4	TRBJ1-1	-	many	CASRRGGGLVNTEAFF	TGTGCCAGCAGGAGGGGCGGGGGGCTTGTGAACACTGAAGCTTTCTTT
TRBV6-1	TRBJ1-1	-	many	CASSLLLTENTEAFF	TGTGCCAGCAGTCTCCTCCTGACGGAGAACACTGAAGCTTTCTTT
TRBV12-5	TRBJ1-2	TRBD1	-	CASGRMGQGYGYTF	TGTGCTAGTGGCCGCATGGGACAGGGGTATGGCTACACCTTC
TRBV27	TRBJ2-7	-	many	CASSLLRGAPPTYEQYF	TGTGCCAGCAGTTTATTGCGGGGAGCCCCTCCCACCTACGAGCAGTACTTC
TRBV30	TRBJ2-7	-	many	CAWTPGLSGSYEQYF	TGTGCCTGGACCCCGGGGCTTTCCGGCTCCTACGAGCAGTACTTC
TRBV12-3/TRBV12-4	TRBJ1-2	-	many	CASSFKATVGYTF	TGTGCCAGCAGTTTCAAGGCCACAGTAGGCTACACCTTC
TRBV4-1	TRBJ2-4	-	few	CASSQVGRVDIQYF	TGCGCCAGCAGCCAAGTGGGTAGGGTGGACATTCAGTACTTC
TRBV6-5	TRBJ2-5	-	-	CASSYAPVSPKETQYF	TGTGCCAGCAGTTACGCTCCTGTTTCACCTAAAGAGACCCAGTACTTC
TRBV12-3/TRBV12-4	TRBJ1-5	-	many	CASSIGGHQPQHF	TGTGCCAGCAGCATAGGGGGTCACCAGCCCCAGCATTTT
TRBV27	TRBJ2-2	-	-	CASSLPGQPELFF	TGTGCCAGCAGTTTACCGGGACAACCTGAGCTGTTTTTT
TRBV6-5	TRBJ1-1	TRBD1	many	CASSYDQTGRGTEAFF	TGTGCCAGCAGTTACGACCAGACAGGGAGAGGCACTGAAGCTTTCTTT
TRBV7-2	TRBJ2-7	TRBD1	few	CASSFRDREFYEQYF	TGTGCCAGCAGCTTCCGGGACAGGGAATTTTACGAGCAGTACTTC
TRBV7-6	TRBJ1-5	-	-	CASSLGSIGFPNQPQHF	TGTGCCAGCAGCTTAGGATCTATCGGGTTCCCCAATCAGCCCCAGCATTTT
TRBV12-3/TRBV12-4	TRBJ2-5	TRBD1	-	CASSLARGYQETQYF	TGTGCCAGCAGTTTAGCCAGGGGGTACCAAGAGACCCAGTACTTC
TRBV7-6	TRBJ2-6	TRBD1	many	CASSLVLETGGSGANVLTF	TGTGCCAGCAGCTTAGTGTTGGAGACAGGGGGCTCTGGGGCCAACGTCCTGACTTTC
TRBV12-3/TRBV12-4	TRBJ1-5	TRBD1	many	CASTRPGQGARSNQPQHF	TGTGCCAGCACCCGCCCGGGACAGGGGGCGCGAAGCAATCAGCCCCAGCATTTT
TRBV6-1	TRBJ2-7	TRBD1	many	CASSPAGQGPAYEQYF	TGTGCCAGCAGCCCCGCGGGACAGGGCCCAGCCTACGAGCAGTACTTC
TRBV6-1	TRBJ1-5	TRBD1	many	CASSAGTGNNQPQHF	TGTGCCAGCAGTGCCGGGACAGGGAACAATCAGCCCCAGCATTTT
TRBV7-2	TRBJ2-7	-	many	CASSLVFSGSYEQYF	TGTGCCAGCAGCTTAGTCTTTAGCGGCTCCTACGAGCAGTACTTC
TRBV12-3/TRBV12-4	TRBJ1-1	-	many	CASSFSAELTEAFF	TGTGCCAGCAGTTTCTCAGCAGAACTGACTGAAGCTTTCTTT
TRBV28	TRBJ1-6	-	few	CASNKPQGVNSPLHF	TGTGCCAGCAACAAACCCCAGGGAGTAAATTCACCCCTCCACTTT
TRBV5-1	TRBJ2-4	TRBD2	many	CASSPAGGPKNIKYF	TGCGCCAGCAGCCCAGCGGGAGGGCCGAAAAACATTAAGTACTTC
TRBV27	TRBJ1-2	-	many	CASSLSLGVGGYTF	TGTGCCAGCAGTTTATCGTTGGGGGTTGGTGGCTACACCTTC
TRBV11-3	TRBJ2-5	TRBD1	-	CVSSPDREETQYF	TGTGTCAGCAGCCCAGACAGGGAAGAGACCCAGTACTTC
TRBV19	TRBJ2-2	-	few	CASSIGGTHTGELFF	TGTGCCAGTAGTATTGGGGGCACTCACACCGGGGAGCTGTTTTTT
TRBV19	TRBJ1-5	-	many	CASSIEEGYFSNQPQHF	TGTGCCAGTAGTATAGAGGAAGGCTACTTCAGCAATCAGCCCCAGCATTTT
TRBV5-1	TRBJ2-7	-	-	CASSHEGPSYEQYF	TGCGCCAGCAGCCATGAAGGTCCCTCCTACGAGCAGTACTTC
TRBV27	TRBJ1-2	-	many	CASSSMDGGAHNYGYTF	TGTGCCAGCAGTTCAATGGACGGGGGCGCGCATAACTATGGCTACACCTTC
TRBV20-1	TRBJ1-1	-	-	CSARGGGSEAFF	TGCAGTGCTAGAGGTGGCGGCTCTGAAGCTTTCTTT
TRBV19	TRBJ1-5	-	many	CASRDRALLQPQHF	TGTGCCAGTAGGGACCGGGCCCTTCTCCAGCCCCAGCATTTT
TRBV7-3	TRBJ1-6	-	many	CASSLSADSNNSPLHF	TGTGCCAGCAGCTTATCGGCGGACAGCAATAATTCACCCCTCCACTTT